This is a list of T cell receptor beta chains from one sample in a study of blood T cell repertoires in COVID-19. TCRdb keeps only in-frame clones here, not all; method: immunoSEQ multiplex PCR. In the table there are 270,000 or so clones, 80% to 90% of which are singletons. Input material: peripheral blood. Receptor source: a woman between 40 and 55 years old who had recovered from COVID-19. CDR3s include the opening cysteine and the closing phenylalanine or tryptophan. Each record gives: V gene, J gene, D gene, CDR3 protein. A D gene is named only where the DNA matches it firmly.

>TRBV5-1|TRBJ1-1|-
CTSSFVPQQGNTEAFF
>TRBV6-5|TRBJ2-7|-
CASRYSGPYEQYF
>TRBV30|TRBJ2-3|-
CAWRSGGPKQYF
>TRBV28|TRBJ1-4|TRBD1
CASSSHSGTGEEKLFF
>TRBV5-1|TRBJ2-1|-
CASSATGSSYNEQFF
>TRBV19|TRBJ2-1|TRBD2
CASSRGTSGRQYNEQFF
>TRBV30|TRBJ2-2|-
CAWRDTGSSTGELFF
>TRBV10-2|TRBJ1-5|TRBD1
CASSPGQGGNQPQHF
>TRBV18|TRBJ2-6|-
CASSRIEVSGANVLTF
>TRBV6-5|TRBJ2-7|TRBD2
CASSPTSGSSYEQYF
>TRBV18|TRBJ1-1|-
CASSPNPSTEAFF
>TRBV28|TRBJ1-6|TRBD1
CASSPEGRWSGGPLHF
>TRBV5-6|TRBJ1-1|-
CASSGGRANTEAFF
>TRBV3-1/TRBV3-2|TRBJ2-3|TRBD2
CASSPTPTSSKPQYF
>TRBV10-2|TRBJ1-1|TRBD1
CARIKLYYRGRGGSTEAFF
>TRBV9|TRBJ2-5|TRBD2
CASSVGGTSGSKETQYF
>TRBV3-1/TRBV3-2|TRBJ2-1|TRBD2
CASSPAGTSGRYEQFF
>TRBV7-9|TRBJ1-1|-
CASSFSSRDTEAFF
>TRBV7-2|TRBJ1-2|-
CASSLGRRGGYTF
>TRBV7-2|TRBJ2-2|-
CASSLALGTVNTGELFF
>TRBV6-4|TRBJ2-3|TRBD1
CASSDSGQGGDTQYF
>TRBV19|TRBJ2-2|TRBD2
CASTPGLMGDTGELFF
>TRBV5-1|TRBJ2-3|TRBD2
CASGQRTSGSPTDTQYF
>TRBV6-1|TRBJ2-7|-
CASSERVFETYEQYF
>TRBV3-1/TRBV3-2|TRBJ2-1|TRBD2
CASSWYGGGSEQFF
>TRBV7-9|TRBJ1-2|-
CASSQPGGGLGGGYTF
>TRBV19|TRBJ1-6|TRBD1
CASSGGDRENSPLHF
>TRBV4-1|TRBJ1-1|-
CASSQPGGGDTEAFF
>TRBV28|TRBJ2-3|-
CASSSFTDTQYF
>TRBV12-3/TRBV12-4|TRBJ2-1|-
CASSLQGNEQFF
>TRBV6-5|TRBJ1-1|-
CASSYMTSPPNTEAFF
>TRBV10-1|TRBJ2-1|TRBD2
CACGGAVLNEQFF
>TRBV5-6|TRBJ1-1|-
CASSHLESMNTEAFF